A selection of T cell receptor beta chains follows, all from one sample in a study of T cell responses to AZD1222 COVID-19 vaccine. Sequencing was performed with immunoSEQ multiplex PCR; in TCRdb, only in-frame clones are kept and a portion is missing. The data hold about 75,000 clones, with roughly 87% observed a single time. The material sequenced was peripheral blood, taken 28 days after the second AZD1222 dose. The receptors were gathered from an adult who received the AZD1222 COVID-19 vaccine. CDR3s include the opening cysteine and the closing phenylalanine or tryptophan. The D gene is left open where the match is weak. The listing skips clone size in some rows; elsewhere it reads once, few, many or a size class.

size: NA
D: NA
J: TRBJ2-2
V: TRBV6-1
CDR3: CASSEALKREGLGELFF
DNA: TGTGCCAGCAGTGAAGCGTTAAAGAGAGAAGGCCTCGGGGAGCTGTTTTTT

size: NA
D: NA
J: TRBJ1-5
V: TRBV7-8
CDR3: CASSLQGWNQPQHF
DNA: TGTGCCAGCAGCTTACAGGGTTGGAATCAGCCCCAGCATTTT

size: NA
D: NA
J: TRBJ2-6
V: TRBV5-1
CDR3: CASSFGGTGANVLTF
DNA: TGCGCCAGCAGCTTTGGCGGGACTGGGGCCAACGTCCTGACTTTC

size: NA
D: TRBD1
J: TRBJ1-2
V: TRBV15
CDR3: CATSRGGQYSYGYTF
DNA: TGTGCCACCAGCAGGGGGGGACAGTATAGCTATGGCTACACCTTC

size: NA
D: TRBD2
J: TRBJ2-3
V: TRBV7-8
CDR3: CASSILAGGRLDTQYF
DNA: TGTGCCAGCAGCATCCTAGCGGGGGGTCGTTTAGATACGCAGTATTTT

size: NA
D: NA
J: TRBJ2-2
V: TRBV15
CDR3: CASTDANTGELFF
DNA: TGTGCCAGCACAGACGCGAACACCGGGGAGCTGTTTTTT

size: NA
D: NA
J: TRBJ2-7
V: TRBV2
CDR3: CASGFYEQYF
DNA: TGTGCCAGCGGATTCTACGAGCAGTACTTC

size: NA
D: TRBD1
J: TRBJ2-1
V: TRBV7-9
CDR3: CASSPRQGLPNEQFF
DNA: TGTGCCAGCAGCCCCAGACAGGGGTTACCGAATGAGCAGTTCTTC

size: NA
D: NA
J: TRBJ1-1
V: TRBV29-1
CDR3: CSVEGRETEAFF
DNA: TGCAGCGTTGAGGGGCGGGAGACTGAAGCTTTCTTT

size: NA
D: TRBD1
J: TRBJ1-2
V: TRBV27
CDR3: CASRPGGRLGGYTF
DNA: TGTGCCAGCAGACCAGGGGGCAGGCTTGGAGGCTACACCTTC

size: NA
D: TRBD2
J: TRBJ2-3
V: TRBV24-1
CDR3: CATSAPGLAGGPNTDTQYF
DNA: TGTGCCACCAGTGCCCCGGGACTAGCGGGGGGACCTAACACAGATACGCAGTATTTT

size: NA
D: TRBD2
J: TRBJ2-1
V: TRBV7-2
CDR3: CASSLVAGRHFF
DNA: TGTGCCAGCAGCTTAGTAGCCGGGAGGCACTTCTTC

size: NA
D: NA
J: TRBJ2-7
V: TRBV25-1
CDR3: CASSGRYEQYF
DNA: TGTGCCTCCTCAGGTCGGTACGAGCAGTACTTC

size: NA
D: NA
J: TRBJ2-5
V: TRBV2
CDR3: CAGCTGTAETQYF
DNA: TGTGCCGGATGTACAGGGACCGCCGAGACCCAGTACTTC

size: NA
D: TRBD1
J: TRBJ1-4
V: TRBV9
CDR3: CASSPLGPQGRVRREKLFF
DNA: TGTGCCAGCAGCCCCCTGGGTCCACAGGGGAGGGTCAGACGTGAAAAACTGTTTTTT

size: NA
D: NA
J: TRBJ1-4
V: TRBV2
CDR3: CASSEALGRGSHEKLFF
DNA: TGTGCCAGCAGTGAAGCGCTCGGGAGGGGGAGTCATGAAAAACTGTTTTTT

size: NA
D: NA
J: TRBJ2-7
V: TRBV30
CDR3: CAWSADRAYEQYF
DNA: TGTGCCTGGAGTGCCGACAGAGCCTACGAGCAGTACTTC

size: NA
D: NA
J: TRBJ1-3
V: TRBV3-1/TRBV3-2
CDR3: CASSQDPQGVRNTIYF
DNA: TGTGCCAGCAGCCAAGATCCACAAGGGGTTAGGAACACCATATATTTT

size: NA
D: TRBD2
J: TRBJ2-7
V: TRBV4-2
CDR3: CASTIGTSNNHEQYF
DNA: TGTGCCAGCACCATCGGGACTAGCAATAACCACGAGCAGTACTTC

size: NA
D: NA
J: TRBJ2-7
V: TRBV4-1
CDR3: CASGKIQGYSYEQYF
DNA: TGCGCCAGCGGCAAAATACAGGGATACTCCTACGAGCAGTACTTC

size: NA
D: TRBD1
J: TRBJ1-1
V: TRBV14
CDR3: CASRPGGRTEAFF
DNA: TGTGCCAGCAGGCCAGGGGGCAGGACTGAAGCTTTCTTT

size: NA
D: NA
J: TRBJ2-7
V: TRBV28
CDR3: CASRLQGLPYEQYF
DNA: TGTGCCAGCAGGCTACAGGGACTCCCCTACGAGCAGTACTTC

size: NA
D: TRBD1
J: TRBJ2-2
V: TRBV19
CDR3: CASSNRGDTGELFF
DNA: TGTGCCAGTAGTAACAGGGGTGACACCGGGGAGCTGTTTTTT

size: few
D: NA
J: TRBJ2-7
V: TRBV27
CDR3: CASSSLAAGDYEQYF
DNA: TGTGCCAGCAGTTCTTTAGCAGCCGGCGACTACGAGCAGTACTTC

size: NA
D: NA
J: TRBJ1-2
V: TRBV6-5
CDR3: CASSYEGRDSYGYTF
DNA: TGTGCCAGCAGTTACGAGGGGCGCGATTCCTATGGCTACACCTTC

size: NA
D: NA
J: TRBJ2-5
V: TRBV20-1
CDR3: CSASMDETQYF
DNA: TGCAGTGCCAGCATGGACGAGACCCAGTACTTC

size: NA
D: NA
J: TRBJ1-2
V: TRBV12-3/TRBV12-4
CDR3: CASSRTVYGYTF
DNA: TGTGCCAGCAGTAGGACAGTCTATGGCTACACCTTC

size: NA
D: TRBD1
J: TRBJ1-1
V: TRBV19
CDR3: CASSIDRDRGGNTEAFF
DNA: TGTGCCAGTAGTATAGATCGGGACAGGGGGGGAAACACTGAAGCTTTCTTT

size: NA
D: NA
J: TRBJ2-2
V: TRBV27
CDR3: CASMVAGINTGELFF
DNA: TGTGCCAGCATGGTCGCCGGGATCAACACCGGGGAGCTGTTTTTT

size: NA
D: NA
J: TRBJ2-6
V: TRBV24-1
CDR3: CATSDASDSGANVLTF
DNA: TGTGCCACCAGTGATGCCTCAGACTCTGGGGCCAACGTCCTGACTTTC

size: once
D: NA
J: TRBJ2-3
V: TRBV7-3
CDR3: CASSLTSVLTDTQYF
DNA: TGTGCCAGCAGCTTAACGTCGGTTTTGACAGATACGCAGTATTTT

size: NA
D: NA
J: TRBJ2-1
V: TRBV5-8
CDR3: CASSPQGRGGNEQFF
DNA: TGTGCCAGCAGCCCACAGGGGAGGGGTGGCAATGAGCAGTTCTTC

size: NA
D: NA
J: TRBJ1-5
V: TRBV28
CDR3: CASSLLRDRNNQPQHF
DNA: TGTGCCAGCAGTTTGCTCCGAGACAGGAATAATCAGCCCCAGCATTTT

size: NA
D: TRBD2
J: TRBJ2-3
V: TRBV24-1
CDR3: CATSDPSGGDRDTQYF
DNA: TGTGCCACCAGTGATCCTAGCGGGGGGGACCGGGATACGCAGTATTTT

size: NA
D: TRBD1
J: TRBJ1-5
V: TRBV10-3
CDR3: CAISDRGTGYRKNQPQHF
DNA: TGTGCCATCAGTGACCGGGGGACAGGGTATAGGAAGAATCAGCCCCAGCATTTT